This T cell receptor (beta chain) was retrieved from a study of STAT5B mutations in CD4+ large granular lymphocyte leukemia. The study's findings and limits: 25% of private leukemic clonotypes occurred rarely in other patients' non-leukemic repertoires. Top patient clones used TRBV06 genes more often: 8/27 versus 2/35 in controls.

The survey-level immunoSEQ assay was used. Profiling relied on immunoSEQ multiplex PCR, and the TCRdb table lists in-frame clones only, not all of them. The table has tens of thousands of clones, approximately 88% seen once. This clone was counted once. Its specificity is unknown. V was clipped by 0 bases and J by 10 bases, with 16 bases between them. This CDR3 spans 16 amino acids. Germline V gene sequence: CDR1 MGHDK, CDR2 SYGVNS. Sequencing used CD4+ T cells from blood buffy coats. This chain links TRBV25-1 with TRBJ1-6; D may be TRBD1 (6 bases). The sequence was obtained from a human donor in good health. The DNA for the CDR3 is TGTGCCAGCAGTGAATATACACAGGGAGGGGGGTCACCCCTCCACTTT. It translates to CASSEYTQGGGSPLHF. The entire variable domain, with the rest obtained from reference TRBV25-1 and TRBJ1-6, is as follows: EADIYQTPRYLVIGTGKKITLECSQTMGHDKMYWYQQDPGMELHLIHYSYGVNSTEKGDLSSESTVSRIRTEHFPLTLESARPSHTSQYLCASSEYTQGGGSPLHFGNGTRLTVT.